Shown below are 14 T cell receptor beta chains from a single sample sequenced in a study of blood T cell repertoires in COVID-19. The protocol was immunoSEQ multiplex PCR, while the TCRdb copy is restricted to in-frame clones and leaves out a portion. The profile covers under 250,000 clones, with about 89% appearing a single time and 1.5% to 2% taken by the ten largest. The sequenced sample consisted of peripheral blood. The receptors come from a woman aged 55-70 years who had recovered from COVID-19.

This chain uses TRBV3-1 (or the pseudogene TRBV3-2) with TRBJ2-3; perhaps TRBD2 as D (5 bases). The CDR3 is made up of 18 amino acids. The ends were cut back, 0 bases at V and 4 bases at J, with 20 bases in the middle. CDR1 is LGHDT, CDR2 YNNKEL, per germline (reference sequence). CDR3 amino acids: CASSQESPSPLASDTQYF. The CDR3, as DNA: TGTGCCAGCAGCCAAGAATCGCCCAGCCCCCTAGCCTCAGATACGCAGTATTTT.

This chain uses TRBV7-2 with TRBJ2-7; 7 bases map to TRBD2. Per the germline V gene, CDR1 is SGHTA and CDR2 is FQGNSA. V shed 3 bases, J shed 1 base, and the junction held 15 bases outside the gene matches. This CDR3 region has 18 residues. The CDR3 region has the DNA TGTGCCAGCAGCTTCCCCGGGACTAACGACGCCTATTCCTACGAGCAGTACTTC. Translating it yields CASSFPGTNDAYSYEQYF.

The chain uses TRBV6-4 and TRBJ1-4; D is perhaps TRBD1 (6 bases). V was clipped by 1 base and J by 5 bases, with 23 bases between them. The CDR3 consists of 19 residues. The germline V gene encodes CDR1 MRHNA and CDR2 SNTAGT. The CDR3 DNA reads as TGTGCCAGCAGTGACTTAGCAGGGGAAACCCGCAACGAAAATGAAAAACTGTTTTTT. It is translated as CASSDLAGETRNENEKLFF.

The CDR3 reads CASSLSGASSGNTIYF. CDR3 sequence (DNA): TGTGCCAGCAGCTTAAGCGGGGCGAGCTCTGGAAACACCATATATTTT. The chain has TRBV7-2 and TRBJ1-3; possibly TRBD1 for D (5 bases). Trimming pared 2 bases from V and 0 bases from J, leaving 11 bases between. Germline loops: CDR1 SGHTA, CDR2 FQGNSA. The CDR3 consists of 16 residues.

The rearrangement uses TRBV7-3 and TRBJ1-1; tentative D call: TRBD1 (6 bases). The germline gives CDR1 SGHTA, CDR2 FQGTGA. V shed 5 bases and J shed 1 base, with 11 bases lying between them. The CDR3 contains 14 residues. The CDR3 nucleotides are TGTGCCAGCAGCCAGCGGACAGAGAACACTGAAGCTTTCTTT. Translating it yields CASSQRTENTEAFF.

The chain has TRBV28 and TRBJ1-1; D ambiguous. The germline V gene has CDR1 MDHEN and CDR2 SYDVKM. The CDR3 loop spans 15 amino acids. Trimming shortened V by 3 bases and J by 3 bases, and 14 bases separated the two germline ends. For the CDR3, the DNA is TGTGCCAGCAGTTTTTCATGGAACGGGGACACTGAAGCTTTCTTT. Its protein product is CASSFSWNGDTEAFF.

This clone is a singleton in its sample. The chain employs TRBV28 and TRBJ1-6, with 9 positions matching TRBD1. The CDR3 consists of 14 residues. Unmatched junction bases numbered 4, after V lost 6 bases and J lost 7 bases. The germline V gene has CDR1 MDHEN and CDR2 SYDVKM. CDR3: CASRKQGANSPLHF. Here the CDR3 DNA reads TGTGCCAGCAGAAAACAGGGGGCGAATTCACCCCTCCACTTT. The variable domain in full, with the rest retrieved from reference TRBV28 and TRBJ1-6, is DVKVTQSSRYLVKRTGEKVFLECVQDMDHENMFWYRQDPGLGLRLIYFSYDVKMKEKGDIPEGYSVSREKKERFSLILESASTNQTSMYLCASRKQGANSPLHFGNGTRLTVT.

The CDR3 region is CASSDRGLRTDTQYF. In nucleotides, the CDR3 is TGTGCCAGCAGTGATCGCGGGCTAAGGACAGATACGCAGTATTTT. This rearrangement joins TRBV2 to TRBJ2-3; perhaps TRBD2 as D (5 bases). The V end was cut by 3 bases, the J end by 3 bases, with 13 bases between. The CDR3 totals 15 residues. Germline V gene lookup returns CDR1 SNHLY and CDR2 FYNNEI.

This clone was observed a handful of times. The chain recombines TRBV5-5 with TRBJ2-2; perhaps TRBD1 as D (6 bases). This CDR3 contains 16 residues. Germline values: CDR1 SGHKS, CDR2 YYEKEE (reference sequence). The V end was cut by 4 bases, the J end by 0 bases, with 13 bases between. The CDR3 protein is CASSPSGATNTGELFF. CDR3 nucleotide sequence: TGTGCCAGCAGCCCGTCAGGGGCGACGAACACCGGGGAGCTGTTTTTT.

The chain employs TRBV24-1 and TRBJ2-2, with 7 bases aligning to TRBD1. The V gene's germline CDR1 is KGHDR and CDR2 SFDVKD. V lost 9 bases, J lost 6 bases, and 12 bases stayed unmatched. CDR3 length: 15 residues. CDR3 bases: TGTGCCACCGGGGGCCGGGACAGCCCAGCCGGGGAGCTGTTTTTT. Its translation: CATGGRDSPAGELFF.

V is TRBV28 and J is TRBJ1-2, with 9 nucleotides matching TRBD1. The germline gives CDR1 MDHEN, CDR2 SYDVKM. J was trimmed by 5 bases and V by 4 bases; bases with no gene match: 5. The CDR3 covers 14 residues. The CDR3 spells CASSSPGQGYGYTF. The DNA of the CDR3 is TGTGCCAGCAGTTCCCCGGGACAGGGTTATGGCTACACCTTC.

The chain combines TRBV6-2 or TRBV6-3 with TRBJ2-7; TRBD1 agrees at 8 bases. The CDR3 runs 14 residues. Germline V gene data show CDR1 as MNHEY and CDR2 as SVGEGT. V dropped 4 bases and J dropped 5; count of bases not matched to a gene: 7. CDR3 nucleotides: TGTGCCAGCAGTTTCCGGGACAGGAAGAACGAGCAGTACTTC. Translated: CASSFRDRKNEQYF.

This rearrangement joins TRBV6-5 to TRBJ1-4, with D perhaps matching TRBD1 (5 bases). The CDR3 loop spans 15 amino acids. The germline V and J ends were trimmed by 8 bases and 4 bases, with 17 bases remaining between them. Germline assignment: CDR1 MNHEY and CDR2 SVGAGI. In nucleotides, the CDR3 is TGTGCCAGCGTAGGGCGCGGGGGTAGTAATGAAAAACTGTTTTTT. This sequence encodes CASVGRGGSNEKLFF.

The CDR3 here is CASSTRQGLVGAEAFF. In DNA, the CDR3 is TGTGCCAGTAGTACAAGACAGGGTCTGGTTGGGGCTGAAGCTTTCTTT. The chain uses TRBV19 and TRBJ1-1, with 7 bases that match TRBD1. J lost 6 bases, V lost 4 bases, and 14 bases had no gene match. The germline V gene has CDR1 LNHDA and CDR2 SQIVND (reference sequence). This CDR3 has 16 residues.